These 31 T cell receptor beta chains share one sample of origin, sequenced in a study of OX40 agonist ivuxolimab in advanced cancers. Library prep was done by the immunoSEQ multiplex PCR assay. TCRdb limited this immuneACCESS table to in-frame rearrangements with V and J called. A share of clones is missing; checked studies link under half to unresolved V genes, and the rest is unexplained. The sample table holds around 25,000 clones, of which about 83% were seen once. The ten largest clones represent under 9% of the sample. The sequencing used CD4+ or CD8+ T cells sorted from blood, collected in a trial of the OX40 agonist ivuxolimab. Source of these receptors: an adult with an advanced solid tumor such as melanoma, head and neck, liver or kidney cancer.

The CDR3 bases are TGTGCCAGCAGTGTCGACAGCGTCTACGAGCAGTACTTC. It is translated as CASSVDSVYEQYF. This chain uses TRBV6-1 with TRBJ2-7, with D possibly matching TRBD1 (5 bases). Trimming pared 4 bases from V and 3 bases from J, leaving 10 bases between. The CDR3 runs to 13 residues. Germline CDR1 and CDR2: MNHNS and SASEGT.

This sequence joins TRBV6-6 and TRBJ2-7; TRBD2 matches 9 bases. The trim removed 0 bases at V and 6 bases at J, leaving 6 bases unmatched. Germline V gene data show CDR1 as MNHNY and CDR2 as SVGAGI (reference sequence). This CDR3 is built from 15 residues. The CDR3 protein is CASSYSQLAGFEQYF. The CDR3, as DNA: TGTGCCAGCAGTTACTCCCAACTAGCGGGTTTCGAGCAGTACTTC.

On this clone itself: At one boundary the junction diverges from the germline segment, which might be a read error. The V gene is TRBV4-3, the J gene TRBJ1-5; 7 bases line up with TRBD1. CDR1 is LGHNA, CDR2 YSLEER, per germline. The length of the CDR3 is 15 residues. CDR3 protein: CVSSQHTGENQPQHF. The CDR3 nucleotides read TGCGTCAGCAGCCAACATACAGGGGAGAATCAGCCCCAGCATTTT.

This CDR3 reads CASNRGSLGNTEAFF. The DNA for the CDR3 is TGTGCCAGCAACCGGGGGTCGCTTGGGAACACTGAAGCTTTCTTT. This rearrangement joins TRBV7-9 to TRBJ1-1; perhaps TRBD1 as D (5 bases). CDR3 length: 15 amino acids. V was clipped by 7 bases and J by 1 base, with 16 bases between them. Germline-derived CDR1 and CDR2 are SEHNR and FQNEAQ (reference sequence).

This clone was recorded once. This chain's CDR3 is CASSPLHSKYEAEQYF. The CDR3 region has the DNA TGCGCCAGCAGCCCTCTCCATTCAAAGTACGAGGCCGAGCAGTACTTC. V and J are TRBV4-1 and TRBJ2-7; no clear D. Trimming removed 4 bases at V and 6 bases at J, with 22 bases between. This CDR3 is 16 amino acids long. Germline V gene sequence: CDR1 MGHRA, CDR2 YSYEKL.

This rearrangement joins TRBV7-2 to TRBJ2-7; D is unresolved. This CDR3 contains 12 residues. The V gene's germline CDR1 is SGHTA and CDR2 FQGNSA. Trimming stripped 5 bases from V and 2 bases from J, with 7 bases between. This CDR3 is CASSPRAYEQYF. CDR3 coding DNA: TGTGCCAGCAGCCCCAGAGCCTACGAGCAGTACTTC.

V and J are TRBV7-7 and TRBJ1-3, with D possibly being TRBD1 (5 bases). The CDR3 has 15 residues. V shed 5 bases and J shed 2 bases, with 13 bases lying between them. Germline V lookup: CDR1 SSHAT, CDR2 FNYEAQ (reference sequence). The CDR3: CASSLGMGPGNTIYF. CDR3 bases: TGTGCCAGCAGCCTGGGTATGGGACCTGGAAACACCATATATTTT.

The rearrangement links TRBV11-2 to TRBJ2-2, with unresolved D. With 4 bases removed from V and 9 bases from J, the gap between germline ends came to 12 bases. CDR3 size: 13 residues. Germline V CDR1 and CDR2: SGHAT, FQNNGV. The CDR3: CASSSPLGWELFF. CDR3 in DNA: TGTGCCAGCAGCTCGCCCCTAGGCTGGGAGCTGTTTTTT.

The gene calls are TRBV4-3 and TRBJ1-2; D gene ambiguous. In germline, CDR1 is LGHNA, CDR2 YSLEER. Trimming took 0 bases from V and 1 from J, leaving 9 bases between them. The CDR3 spans 15 residues. The CDR3 coding sequence is TGCGCCAGCAGCCAAGAACAAGAGGATAACTATGGCTACACCTTC. Its translation is CASSQEQEDNYGYTF.

V gene TRBV7-9 combines with J gene TRBJ2-3; D unresolved. Germline assignment: CDR1 SEHNR and CDR2 FQNEAQ (reference sequence). The ends were cut back, 4 bases at V and 4 bases at J, with 12 bases in the middle. The CDR3 is made up of 14 amino acids. CDR3 residues: CASSSWGSPDTQYF. The CDR3 DNA sequence: TGTGCCAGCAGCTCGTGGGGATCCCCAGATACGCAGTATTTT.

The chain carries TRBV6-6 and TRBJ1-5; tentatively, D is TRBD1 (5 bases). This CDR3 has 14 amino acids. CDR1 and CDR2 (germline): MNHNY, SVGAGI (reference sequence). V lost 5 bases, J lost 3 bases, and 11 bases lay in between. CDR3 residues: CASSPLGDNQPQHF. In DNA form, the CDR3 reads TGTGCCAGCAGTCCCCTGGGGGACAATCAGCCCCAGCATTTT.

This clone occurred once. The rearrangement links TRBV28 to TRBJ1-1, with a possible D match to TRBD1 (6 bases). The CDR3 loop spans 14 amino acids. V lost 6 bases and J lost 7, with 18 bases in between. Germline values: CDR1 MDHEN, CDR2 SYDVKM. The CDR3 spells CASRPRGTTNEAFF. The CDR3 DNA reads TGTGCCAGCAGACCTCGTGGGACAACGAATGAAGCTTTCTTT.

The genes are TRBV7-9 and TRBJ1-4, with 8 positions matching TRBD1. Germline CDR1 is SEHNR and CDR2 is FQNEAQ (reference sequence). V shed 4 bases, J shed 1 base, and the junction held 5 bases outside the gene matches. This CDR3 is built from 16 residues. For the CDR3, the DNA is TGTGCCAGCAGCTCCACAGGGGGTGGAACTAATGAAAAACTGTTTTTT. This translates into CASSSTGGGTNEKLFF.

The rearrangement uses TRBV9 and TRBJ2-2; D remains unclear. The V end was cut by 1 base, the J end by 6 bases, with 7 bases between. Germline CDR1 reads SGDLS; CDR2 reads YYNGEE. CDR3 size: 13 residues. The DNA for the CDR3 is TGTGCCAGCAGCGTAAGTTTAGCCGGGGAGCTGTTTTTT. This gives the protein CASSVSLAGELFF.

In the case of this clone: One end of the junction does not line up with germline, which may come from a read error. The CDR3 here is CASSLALSYEQYF. CDR3 bases: TGTGCTAGCAGCTTAGCCCTGAGTTACGAGCAGTACTTC. The chain couples TRBV7-7 to TRBJ2-7; D is unclear. Germline values: CDR1 SSHAT, CDR2 FNYEAQ (reference sequence). The length of the CDR3 is 13 residues.

V gene TRBV6-6 combines with J gene TRBJ1-1, with D hard to call. V gave up 7 bases and J gave up 0 bases, with 12 bases separating them. Germline CDR1 and CDR2: MNHNY and SVGAGI (reference sequence). The length of the CDR3 is 14 residues. The CDR3 region is CASISDTLNTEAFF. In nucleotides, the CDR3 is TGTGCCAGCATTTCAGACACTTTGAACACTGAAGCTTTCTTT.

This chain uses TRBV5-6 with TRBJ2-7; 7 nucleotides agree with TRBD2. V trimming: 3 bases; J trimming: 6 bases; junction bases outside the gene matches: 3. The germline V gene has CDR1 SGHDT and CDR2 YYEEEE. The CDR3 consists of 12 residues. This CDR3 is CASSWSGGEQYF. Written as DNA, the CDR3 is TGTGCCAGCAGCTGGTCGGGGGGCGAGCAGTACTTC. The full variable domain, its missing parts supplied by reference TRBV5-6 and TRBJ2-7, is DAGVTQSPTHLIKTRGQQVTLRCSPKSGHDTVSWYQQALGQGPQFIFQYYEEEERQRGNFPDRFSGHQFPNYSSELNVNALLLGDSALYLCASSWSGGEQYFGPGTRLTVT.

The chain links TRBV13 to TRBJ1-2; 8 bases match TRBD1. CDR1 is PRHDT, CDR2 FYEKMQ, per germline (reference sequence). The V segment lost 1 base and the J segment 5 bases; nucleotides outside the gene matches: 18. The CDR3 consists of 19 residues. In DNA, the CDR3 is TGTGCCAGCAGCTTAGCCAATTCCCCAATGGACAGGGTGGGGTATGGCTACACCTTC. Amino acid sequence: CASSLANSPMDRVGYGYTF. The whole variable domain, remainder taken from reference TRBV13 and TRBJ1-2, is AAGVIQSPRHLIKEKRETATLKCYPIPRHDTVYWYQQGPGQDPQFLISFYEKMQSDKGSIPDRFSAQQFSDYHSELNMSSLELGDSALYFCASSLANSPMDRVGYGYTFGSGTRLTVV.

The chain joins TRBV27 to TRBJ2-5; 9 nucleotides match TRBD1. The CDR3 is 15 residues long. V lost 4 bases and J lost 4; bases outside the gene matches: 7. Germline V lookup: CDR1 MNHEY, CDR2 SMNVEV (reference sequence). In DNA form, the CDR3 reads TGTGCCAGCAGTTACAGGGGGCGACCCACAGAGACCCAGTACTTC. Protein sequence: CASSYRGRPTETQYF.

The gene calls are TRBV6-5 and TRBJ2-2; 8 positions agree with TRBD1. The CDR3 loop spans 15 amino acids. In germline, CDR1 is MNHEY, CDR2 SVGAGI. With V trimmed by 6 bases and J by 6 bases, 9 bases remained unmatched. CDR3 in amino acids: CASRIGQGFSGELFF. As DNA, the CDR3 is TGTGCCAGCAGAATCGGACAGGGCTTTTCCGGGGAGCTGTTTTTT.

This clone ranks as medium-sized. The chain has TRBV7-9 and TRBJ1-4, with 9 positions matching TRBD1. CDR1 is SEHNR, CDR2 FQNEAQ, per germline (reference sequence). The junction had 8 bases not matched to a gene; V was cut back by 5 bases and J by 13 bases. The CDR3 loop spans 13 amino acids. CDR3 DNA: TGTGCCAGCAGCCCCATGGACAGGGGTATACTGTTTTTT. Its translation: CASSPMDRGILFF.

This CDR3 is CASSVGQARDEQYF. The DNA of the CDR3 is TGTGCCAGCAGCGTAGGACAGGCCCGCGACGAGCAGTACTTC. The chain links TRBV9 to TRBJ2-7; tentative D call: TRBD1 (6 bases). Germline V CDR1 and CDR2: SGDLS, YYNGEE. CDR3 length: 14 amino acids. With 0 bases removed from V and 5 bases from J, the gap between germline ends came to 12 bases.

The chain employs TRBV9 and TRBJ2-3; 7 positions agree with TRBD2. Germline V gene lookup returns CDR1 SGDLS and CDR2 YYNGEE. With V trimmed by 2 bases and J by 2 bases, 11 bases remained unmatched. The CDR3 loop spans 17 amino acids. The CDR3 DNA reads as TGTGCCAGCAGCGTCGCATCGGGGACTACACACACAGATACGCAGTATTTT. It codes for CASSVASGTTHTDTQYF.

This clone occurred a few times. This chain joins TRBV4-1 and TRBJ1-1; TRBD1 is a possible D gene (6 bases). V was trimmed by 4 bases and J by 1 base, leaving 10 bases between them. Germline V gene data show CDR1 as MGHRA and CDR2 as YSYEKL. The CDR3 runs to 14 residues. CDR3 loop: CASSRETGNTEAFF. The CDR3 region has the DNA TGCGCCAGCAGCCGAGAGACAGGGAACACTGAAGCTTTCTTT.

CDR3 amino acids: CASRDRGVWNTEAFF. CDR3 nucleotide sequence: TGTGCCAGCAGGGACAGGGGAGTTTGGAACACTGAAGCTTTCTTT. The V call is TRBV25-1, the J call TRBJ1-1, with 9 bases identical to TRBD1. After removal of 6 bases from V and 1 base from J, the junction contained 6 bases not matched to a gene. Germline V gene lookup returns CDR1 MGHDK and CDR2 SYGVNS. The CDR3 extends over 15 amino acids.

This sequence joins TRBV14 and TRBJ2-5; D remains ambiguous. This CDR3 region has 14 residues. Trimming stripped 5 bases from V and 0 bases from J, with 10 bases between. Germline CDR1 and CDR2: SGHDN and FVKESK. For the CDR3, the DNA is TGTGCCAGCAGCTATAGACCCGACCAAGAGACCCAGTACTTC. Protein sequence: CASSYRPDQETQYF.

Note on this clone: Other DNA sequences in this sample translate to the same CDR3. V usage is TRBV6-5 and J usage is TRBJ1-1; D remains ambiguous. Trimming removed 2 bases from V and 2 bases from J, with 3 bases in between. CDR1 and CDR2 (germline): MNHEY, SVGAGI. CDR3 length: 12 residues. Here the CDR3 DNA reads TGTGCCAGCAGTTACGCCAACACTGAAGCTTTCTTT. Translated: CASSYANTEAFF.

The chain employs TRBV18 and TRBJ1-5, with unresolved D. V lost 6 bases to trimming and J lost 0 bases, with 12 bases between them. This CDR3 has 15 amino acids. Germline V gene lookup returns CDR1 KGHSH and CDR2 LQKENI. The CDR3 nucleotides are TGTGCCAGCTCCCCCATCGAGACTAGCAATCAGCCCCAGCATTTT. This translates into CASSPIETSNQPQHF.

The chain uses TRBV19 and TRBJ2-3; a possible D gene is TRBD1 (5 bases). The CDR3 consists of 17 residues. Germline CDR1 and CDR2: LNHDA and SQIVND (reference sequence). V lost 3 bases to trimming and J lost 2 bases, with 18 bases between them. CDR3 amino acids: CASSIRWQGLSTDTQYF. The CDR3 DNA is TGTGCCAGTAGTATTCGGTGGCAGGGCCTATCCACAGATACGCAGTATTTT.

This clone has a single count. V usage is TRBV27 and J usage is TRBJ1-2; D uncertain. Per germline, CDR1 MNHEY and CDR2 SMNVEV (reference sequence). The V and J ends lost 8 bases and 6 bases respectively, with 13 bases between them. This CDR3 has 12 amino acids. CDR3 loop: CASGRAMNGYTF. The CDR3 DNA reads as TGTGCCAGCGGACGGGCGATGAATGGCTACACCTTC.

As to this clone: One end of the junction varies from germline; a read error may be responsible. The V and J genes are TRBV7-6 and TRBJ1-5; D uncertain. Germline loops: CDR1 SGHVS, CDR2 FNYEAQ. This CDR3 has 15 residues. The CDR3: CASSLARGFRQPQHF. CDR3 nucleotides: TGTGCCAGCAGCCTAGCGCGGGGATTTCGTCAGCCCCAGCATTTT.